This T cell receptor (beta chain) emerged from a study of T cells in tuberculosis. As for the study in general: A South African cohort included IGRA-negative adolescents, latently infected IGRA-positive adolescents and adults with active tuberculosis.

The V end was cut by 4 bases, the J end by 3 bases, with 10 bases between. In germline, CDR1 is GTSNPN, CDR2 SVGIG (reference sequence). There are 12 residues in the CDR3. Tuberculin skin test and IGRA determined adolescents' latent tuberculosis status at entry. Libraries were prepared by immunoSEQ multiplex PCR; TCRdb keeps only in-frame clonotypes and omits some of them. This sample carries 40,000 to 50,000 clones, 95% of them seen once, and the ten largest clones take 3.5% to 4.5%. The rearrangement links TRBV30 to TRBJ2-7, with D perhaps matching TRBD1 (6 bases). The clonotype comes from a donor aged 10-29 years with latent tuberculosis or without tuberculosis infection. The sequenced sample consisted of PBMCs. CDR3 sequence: CAWTHRDYEQYF. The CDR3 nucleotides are TGTGCCTGGACCCACAGGGACTACGAGCAGTACTTC.